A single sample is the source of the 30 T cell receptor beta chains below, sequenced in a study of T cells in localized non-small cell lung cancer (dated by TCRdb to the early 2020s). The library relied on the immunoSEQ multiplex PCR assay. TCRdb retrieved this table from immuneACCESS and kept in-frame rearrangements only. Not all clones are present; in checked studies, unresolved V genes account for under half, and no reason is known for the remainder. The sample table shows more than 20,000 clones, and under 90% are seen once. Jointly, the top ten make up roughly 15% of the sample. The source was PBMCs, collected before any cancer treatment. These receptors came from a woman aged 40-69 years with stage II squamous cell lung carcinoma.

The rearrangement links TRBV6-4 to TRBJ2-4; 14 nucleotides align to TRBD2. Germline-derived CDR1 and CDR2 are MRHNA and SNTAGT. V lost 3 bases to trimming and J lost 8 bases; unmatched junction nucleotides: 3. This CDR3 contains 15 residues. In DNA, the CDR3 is TGTGCCAGCAGTGAGGGACTAGCGGGAGATGACATTCAGTACTTC. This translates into CASSEGLAGDDIQYF.

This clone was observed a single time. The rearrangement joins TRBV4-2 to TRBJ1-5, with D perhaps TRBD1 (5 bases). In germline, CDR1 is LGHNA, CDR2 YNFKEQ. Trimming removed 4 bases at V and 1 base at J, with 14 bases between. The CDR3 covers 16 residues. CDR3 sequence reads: CASSPLGTSSNQPQHF. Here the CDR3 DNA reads TGTGCCAGCAGCCCGCTCGGGACGTCAAGCAATCAGCCCCAGCATTTT.

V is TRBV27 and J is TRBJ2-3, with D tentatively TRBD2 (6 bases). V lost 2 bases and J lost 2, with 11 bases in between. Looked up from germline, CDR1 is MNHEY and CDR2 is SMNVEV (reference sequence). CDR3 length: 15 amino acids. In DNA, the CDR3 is TGTGCCAGCAGTTTAAGGGCGGGGCTCACAGATACGCAGTATTTT. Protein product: CASSLRAGLTDTQYF.

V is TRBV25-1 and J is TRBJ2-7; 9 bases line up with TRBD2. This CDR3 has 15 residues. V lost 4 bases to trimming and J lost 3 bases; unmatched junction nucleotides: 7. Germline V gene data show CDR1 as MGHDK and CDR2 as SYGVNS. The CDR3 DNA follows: TGTGCCAGCAGTGGATTGCTAGCGGGGATCTACGAGCAGTACTTC. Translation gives CASSGLLAGIYEQYF.

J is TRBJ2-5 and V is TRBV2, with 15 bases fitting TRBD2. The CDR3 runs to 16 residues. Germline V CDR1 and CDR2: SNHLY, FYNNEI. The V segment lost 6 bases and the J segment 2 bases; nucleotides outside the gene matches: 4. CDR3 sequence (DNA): TGTGCCAGCAGCGGACTAGCGGGAGGGCGTCAAGAGACCCAGTACTTC. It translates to CASSGLAGGRQETQYF.

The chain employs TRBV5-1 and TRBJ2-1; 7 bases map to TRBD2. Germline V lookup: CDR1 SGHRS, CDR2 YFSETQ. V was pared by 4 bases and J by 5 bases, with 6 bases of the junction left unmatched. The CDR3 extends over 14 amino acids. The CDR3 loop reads CASSGGGSHNEQFF. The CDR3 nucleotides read TGCGCCAGCAGCGGCGGGGGATCCCACAATGAGCAGTTCTTC.

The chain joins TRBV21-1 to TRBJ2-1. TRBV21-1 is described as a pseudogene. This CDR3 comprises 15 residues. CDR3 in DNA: TGTGCCAGCAGCAAGAGGGGTTACTCCTACAATGAGCAGTTCTTC. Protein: CASSKRGYSYNEQFF.

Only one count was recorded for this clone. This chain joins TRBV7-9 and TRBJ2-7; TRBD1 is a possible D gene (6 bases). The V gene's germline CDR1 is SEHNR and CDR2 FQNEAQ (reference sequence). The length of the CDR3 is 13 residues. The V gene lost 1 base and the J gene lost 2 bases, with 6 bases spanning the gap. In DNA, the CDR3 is TGTGCCAGCAGCTTAGAGGGGGCCTACGAGCAGTACTTC. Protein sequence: CASSLEGAYEQYF.

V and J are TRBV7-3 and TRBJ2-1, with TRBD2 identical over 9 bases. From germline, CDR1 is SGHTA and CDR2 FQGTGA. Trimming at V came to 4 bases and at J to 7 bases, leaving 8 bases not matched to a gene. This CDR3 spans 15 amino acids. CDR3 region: CASSSLAGAGNEQFF. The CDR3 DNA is TGTGCCAGCAGCTCCTTAGCGGGAGCGGGTAATGAGCAGTTCTTC.

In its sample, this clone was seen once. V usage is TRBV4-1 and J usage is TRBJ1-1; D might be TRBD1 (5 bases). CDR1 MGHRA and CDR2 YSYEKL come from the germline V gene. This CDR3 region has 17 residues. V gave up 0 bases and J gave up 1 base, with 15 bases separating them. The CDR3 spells CASSQELGTSWNTEAFF. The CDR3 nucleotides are TGCGCCAGCAGCCAAGAATTGGGGACGTCCTGGAACACTGAAGCTTTCTTT.

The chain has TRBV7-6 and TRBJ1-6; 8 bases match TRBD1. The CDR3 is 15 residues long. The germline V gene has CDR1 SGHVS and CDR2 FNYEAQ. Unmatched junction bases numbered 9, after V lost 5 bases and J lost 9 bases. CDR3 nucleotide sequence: TGTGCCAGCAGCGCTGCCGGGACAGGTAGTTCACCCCTCCACTTT. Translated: CASSAAGTGSSPLHF.

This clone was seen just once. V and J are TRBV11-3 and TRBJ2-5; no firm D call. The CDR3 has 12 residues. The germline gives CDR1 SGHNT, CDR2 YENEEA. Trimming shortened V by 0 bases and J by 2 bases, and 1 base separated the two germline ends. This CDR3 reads CASSLEQETQYF. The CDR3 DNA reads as TGTGCCAGCAGCTTAGAACAAGAGACCCAGTACTTC.

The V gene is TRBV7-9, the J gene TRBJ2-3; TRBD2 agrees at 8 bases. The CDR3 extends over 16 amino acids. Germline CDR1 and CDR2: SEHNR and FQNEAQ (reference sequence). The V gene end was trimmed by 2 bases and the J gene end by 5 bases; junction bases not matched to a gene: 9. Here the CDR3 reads CASSLPLAGPLDTQYF. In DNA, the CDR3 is TGTGCCAGCAGCTTACCGCTAGCGGGCCCATTAGATACGCAGTATTTT.

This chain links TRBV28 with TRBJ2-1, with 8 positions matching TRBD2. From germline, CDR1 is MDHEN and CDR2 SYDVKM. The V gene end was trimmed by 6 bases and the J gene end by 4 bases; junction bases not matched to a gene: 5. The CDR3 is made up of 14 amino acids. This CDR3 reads CASRGLDGYNEQFF. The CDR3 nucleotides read TGTGCCAGCAGGGGACTAGATGGTTACAATGAGCAGTTCTTC.

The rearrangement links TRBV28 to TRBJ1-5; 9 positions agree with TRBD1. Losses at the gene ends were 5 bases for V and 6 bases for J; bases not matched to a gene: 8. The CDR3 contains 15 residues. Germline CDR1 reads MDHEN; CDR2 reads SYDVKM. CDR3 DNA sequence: TGTGCCAGCAGTCTAGGGACAGGGAGAGGTCAGCCCCAGCATTTT. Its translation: CASSLGTGRGQPQHF. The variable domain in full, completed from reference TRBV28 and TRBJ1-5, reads DVKVTQSSRYLVKRTGEKVFLECVQDMDHENMFWYRQDPGLGLRLIYFSYDVKMKEKGDIPEGYSVSREKKERFSLILESASTNQTSMYLCASSLGTGRGQPQHFGDGTRLSIL.

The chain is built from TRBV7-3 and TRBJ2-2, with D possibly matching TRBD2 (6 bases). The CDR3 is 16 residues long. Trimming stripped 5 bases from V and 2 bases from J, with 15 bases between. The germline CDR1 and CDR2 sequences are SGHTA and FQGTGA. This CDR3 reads CASSPGASANTGELFF. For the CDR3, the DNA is TGTGCCAGCAGCCCCGGGGCTAGCGCTAACACCGGGGAGCTGTTTTTT.

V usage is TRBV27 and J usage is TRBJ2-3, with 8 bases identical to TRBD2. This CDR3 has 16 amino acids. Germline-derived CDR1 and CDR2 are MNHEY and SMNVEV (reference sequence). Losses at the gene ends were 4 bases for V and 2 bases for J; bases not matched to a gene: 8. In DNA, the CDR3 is TGTGCCAGCAGTTCAAAAACTAGCGGATACACAGATACGCAGTATTTT. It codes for CASSSKTSGYTDTQYF.

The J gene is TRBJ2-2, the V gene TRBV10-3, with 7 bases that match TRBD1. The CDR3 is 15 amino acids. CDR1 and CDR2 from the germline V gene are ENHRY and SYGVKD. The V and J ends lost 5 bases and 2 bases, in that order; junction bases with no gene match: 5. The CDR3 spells CAISTGQSNTGELFF. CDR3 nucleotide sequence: TGTGCCATCAGTACGGGACAGTCAAACACCGGGGAGCTGTTTTTT.

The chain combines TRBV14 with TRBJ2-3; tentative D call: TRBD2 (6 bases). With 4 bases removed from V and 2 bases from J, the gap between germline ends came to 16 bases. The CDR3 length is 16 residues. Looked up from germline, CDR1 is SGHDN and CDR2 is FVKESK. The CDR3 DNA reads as TGTGCCAGCAGCCGCCTTCGGACTACCTACACAGATACGCAGTATTTT. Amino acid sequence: CASSRLRTTYTDTQYF.

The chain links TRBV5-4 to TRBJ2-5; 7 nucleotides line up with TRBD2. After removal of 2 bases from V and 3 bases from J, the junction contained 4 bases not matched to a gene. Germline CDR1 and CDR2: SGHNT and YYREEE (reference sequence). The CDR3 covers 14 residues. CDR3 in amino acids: CASSFGGGEETQYF. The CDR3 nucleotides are TGTGCCAGCAGCTTCGGGGGAGGGGAAGAGACCCAGTACTTC.

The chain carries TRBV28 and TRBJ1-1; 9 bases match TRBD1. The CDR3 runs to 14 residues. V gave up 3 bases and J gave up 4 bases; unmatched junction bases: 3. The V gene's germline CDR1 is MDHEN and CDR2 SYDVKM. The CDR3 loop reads CASSLTGGSTEAFF. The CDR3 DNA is TGTGCCAGCAGTTTGACAGGGGGAAGCACTGAAGCTTTCTTT.

The CDR3 loop reads CAWSSPAGGYNEQFF. CDR3 nucleotides: TGTGCCTGGAGTTCTCCGGCGGGGGGGTACAATGAGCAGTTCTTC. The chain uses TRBV30 and TRBJ2-1, with 9 nucleotides matching TRBD2. CDR1 and CDR2 from the germline V gene are GTSNPN and SVGIG (reference sequence). CDR3 length equals 15 residues. The J segment lost 4 bases and the V segment lost 2 bases, leaving 6 bases of the junction unmatched.

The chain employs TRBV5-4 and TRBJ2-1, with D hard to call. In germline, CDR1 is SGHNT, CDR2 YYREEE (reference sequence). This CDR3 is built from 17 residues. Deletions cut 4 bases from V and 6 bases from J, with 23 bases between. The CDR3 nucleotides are TGTGCCAGCAGCCCGGAACCTCGGGTTCTCCTAGTCAATGAGCAGTTCTTC. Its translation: CASSPEPRVLLVNEQFF.

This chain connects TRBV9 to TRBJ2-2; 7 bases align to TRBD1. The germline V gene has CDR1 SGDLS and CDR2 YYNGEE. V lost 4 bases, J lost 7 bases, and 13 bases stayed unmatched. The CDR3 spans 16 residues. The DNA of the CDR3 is TGTGCCAGCAGCCCAAGGGGGCGGAATACGGTCGGGGAGCTGTTTTTT. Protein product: CASSPRGRNTVGELFF.

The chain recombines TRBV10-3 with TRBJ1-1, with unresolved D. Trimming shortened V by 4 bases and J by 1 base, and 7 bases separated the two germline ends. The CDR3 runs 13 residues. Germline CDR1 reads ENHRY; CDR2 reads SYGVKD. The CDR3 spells CAISGQENTEAFF. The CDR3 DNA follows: TGTGCCATCAGTGGCCAAGAGAACACTGAAGCTTTCTTT.

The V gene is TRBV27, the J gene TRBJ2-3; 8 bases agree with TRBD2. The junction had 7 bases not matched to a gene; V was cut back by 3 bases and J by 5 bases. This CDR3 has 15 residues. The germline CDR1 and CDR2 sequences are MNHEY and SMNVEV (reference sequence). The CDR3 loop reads CASSFQRERIDTQYF. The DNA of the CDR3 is TGTGCCAGCAGTTTCCAGCGGGAGAGGATAGATACGCAGTATTTT.

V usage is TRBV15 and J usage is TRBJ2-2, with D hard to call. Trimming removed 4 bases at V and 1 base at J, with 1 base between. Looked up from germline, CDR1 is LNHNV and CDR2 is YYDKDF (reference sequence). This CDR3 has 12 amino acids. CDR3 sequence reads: CATSMNTGELFF. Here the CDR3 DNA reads TGTGCCACCAGCATGAACACCGGGGAGCTGTTTTTT.

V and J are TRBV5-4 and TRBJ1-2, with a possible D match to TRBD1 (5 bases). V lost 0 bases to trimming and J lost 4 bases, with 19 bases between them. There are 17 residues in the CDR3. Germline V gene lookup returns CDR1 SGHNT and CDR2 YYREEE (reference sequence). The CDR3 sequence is CASSLGRGTGVTYGYTF. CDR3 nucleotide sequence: TGTGCCAGCAGCTTGGGTCGGGGAACAGGAGTTACCTATGGCTACACCTTC.

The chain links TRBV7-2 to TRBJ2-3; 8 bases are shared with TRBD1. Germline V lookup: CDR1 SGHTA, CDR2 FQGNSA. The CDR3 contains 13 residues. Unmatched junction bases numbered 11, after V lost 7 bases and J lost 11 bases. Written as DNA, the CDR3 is TGTGCCAGCACTCTTTCCCACAGGGGGATGCAGTATTTT. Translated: CASTLSHRGMQYF.

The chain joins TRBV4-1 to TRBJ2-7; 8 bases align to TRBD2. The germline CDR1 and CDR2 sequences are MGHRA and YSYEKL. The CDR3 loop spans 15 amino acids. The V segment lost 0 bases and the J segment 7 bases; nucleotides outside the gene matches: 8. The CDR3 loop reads CASSQDSGTLREQYF. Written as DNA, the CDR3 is TGCGCCAGCAGCCAAGATAGCGGGACCCTCAGGGAGCAGTACTTC.